This TCR beta chain was documented in a study of blood T cell repertoires in COVID-19 (dated by TCRdb to the early 2020s). Notes on the research overall: Collaborator samples came from the United States, Italy and Spain and covered acute and convalescent phases of COVID-19. The repertoires were released in a freely available public database meant as a resource for research on the immune response to SARS-CoV-2. Nearly every sample came with metadata listing a de-identified subject ID, COVID-19 status, age in years and sex. The dataset comprised deeply sampled blood TCRbeta repertoires from subjects exposed to, actively infected with, or recovered from COVID-19. Samples were obtained from the ongoing ImmuneRACE study (first 160 participants) and from over 1,000 subjects provided by 6 global collaborators. The material from the prospective study consisted of cDNA or gDNA derived from T cells, B-cell-depleted T cells, or PBMCs. Where available, HLA class I and class II types were taken from metadata supplied by the sample provider and were not determined by assay-based typing. Beyond this particular receptor, the publication reports: How much clinical and demographic metadata was included differed by source and by participant, and the metadata was provided uncurated.

The immunoSEQ Assay, a bias-controlled multiplex PCR, was used to amplify TCRbeta CDR3 regions from genomic DNA. Per the original workflow: The number of nucleated cells in each sample was estimated by amplification of reference gene primers within the assay. Sequence reads were collapsed and filtered to measure the absolute abundance of every unique TCRbeta CDR3 rearrangement. For each sample, productive Simpson clonality was calculated as the square root of Simpson's diversity index across productive rearrangements. TCRdb holds this immuneACCESS table with in-frame rearrangements only. Some clones are missing; in checked studies, unresolved V genes explain under half, and the rest has no known cause. The DNA gave D and trimming, while V, J and clone size come from that table. Across this sample there are roughly 64,000 clones, with around 84% seen only once. About 6% of the sample is taken by the ten largest.

The CDR3 contains 14 residues, cysteine and phenylalanine counted. Solely the CDR3 DNA is kept, with 42 bases framed from the first base. V and J are truncated by 0 bases and 7 bases respectively, leaving an intervening sequence of 10 bases. Looking up the germline V gene yields CDR1 SGDLS and CDR2 YYNGEE. The collaborating institutions used their own protocols to collect whole blood in K2EDTA tubes. For TCRbeta analysis, collaborator samples were shipped as frozen whole blood, as isolated PBMCs, or as DNA extracted from either sample type. This clone was seen more than once but under ten times. Its antigen is not yet known. The sample holds no much larger clone one base away, and base qualities are not on file.

The chain is encoded by TRBV9 joined to TRBJ2-2, with TRBD2 perhaps the D gene, on 6 matching bases. The origin of this receptor is a woman in her sixties or seventies with acute or convalescent COVID-19. The sample comprised peripheral blood. The nucleotide sequence reads TGTGCCAGCAGCGTAGTAGCGGATCGCGGGGAGCTGTTTTTT. Its product reads: CASSVVADRGELFF. When the CDR3 is completed using the reference TRBV9 and TRBJ2-2 genes on either side, the full variable domain is DSGVTQTPKHLITATGQRVTLRCSPRSGDLSVYWYQQSLDQGLQFLIQYYNGEERAKGNILERFSAQQFPDLHSELNLSSLELGDSALYFCASSVVADRGELFFGEGSRLTVL.